This T cell receptor beta chain was sequenced for a study of blood T cell repertoires in COVID-19. Looking at the study overall: Samples of COVID-19 (acute and convalescent) were obtained from the United States, Italy and Spain. PBMCs, B-cell-depleted T cells, or T cells provided the cDNA or gDNA that made up the material.

Trimming took off 3 bases at V and 5 bases at J, with 10 bases between the two ends. The CDR3 runs to 13 residues. The germline CDR1 and CDR2 sequences are MNHNS and SASEGT. Original handling: Counts of nucleated cells, estimated from reference gene primer amplification, were obtained. TCRdb keeps only in-frame clones here, not all; method: immunoSEQ multiplex PCR. That table gives V, J and clone size, and the DNA gave D and trimming. The sample contains over 200,000 clones, 65% to 90% of which appear only once. This sequence was found in a human donor in a cohort sampled during active COVID-19. Sequenced material: peripheral blood. The chain combines TRBV6-1 with TRBJ1-1; TRBD1 is a possible D gene (5 bases). The CDR3 sequence is CASSDRAWTEAFF. Written as DNA, the CDR3 is TGTGCCAGCAGTGACAGGGCCTGGACTGAAGCTTTCTTT.